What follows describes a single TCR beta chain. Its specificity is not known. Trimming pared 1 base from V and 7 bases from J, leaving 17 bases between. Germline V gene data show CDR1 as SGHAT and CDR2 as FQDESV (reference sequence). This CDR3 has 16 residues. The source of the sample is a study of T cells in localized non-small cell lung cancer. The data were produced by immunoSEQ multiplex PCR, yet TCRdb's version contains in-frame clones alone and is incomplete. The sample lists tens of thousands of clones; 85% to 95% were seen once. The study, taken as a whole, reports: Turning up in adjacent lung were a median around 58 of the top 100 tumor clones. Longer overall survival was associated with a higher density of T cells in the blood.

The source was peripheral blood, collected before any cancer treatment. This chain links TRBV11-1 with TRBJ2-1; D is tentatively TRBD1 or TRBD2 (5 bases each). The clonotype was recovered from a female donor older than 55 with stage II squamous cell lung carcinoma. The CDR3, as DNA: TGTGCCAGCAGCTTAGAAATTTGGGGGACGTGGAATGAGCAGTTCTTC. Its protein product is CASSLEIWGTWNEQFF.